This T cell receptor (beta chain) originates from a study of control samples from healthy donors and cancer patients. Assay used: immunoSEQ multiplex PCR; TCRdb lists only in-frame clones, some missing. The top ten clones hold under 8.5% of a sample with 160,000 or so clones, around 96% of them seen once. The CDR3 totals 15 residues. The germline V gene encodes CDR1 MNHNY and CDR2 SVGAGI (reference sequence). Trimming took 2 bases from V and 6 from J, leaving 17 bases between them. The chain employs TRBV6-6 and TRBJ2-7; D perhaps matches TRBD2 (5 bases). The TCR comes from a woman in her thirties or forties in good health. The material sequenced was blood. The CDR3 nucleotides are TGTGCCAGCAGTTACGTAGTCATCGGGGATTTCGAGCAGTACTTC. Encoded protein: CASSYVVIGDFEQYF.